This T cell receptor beta chain was recovered during a study of T cell repertoires in cytomegalovirus infection. The CDR3 is 14 amino acids. The V gene end was trimmed by 7 bases and the J gene end by 1 base; junction bases not matched to a gene: 6. This clonotype has ten or more counts. A single record per CDR3 protein comes from TCRdb applying MiXCR to the reads. The data contain around 450,000 distinct CDR3 sequences, about a third of them singletons. The source material was PBMCs. The sequence was collected from a human donor in good health (CMV status not recorded). Some clones in this sample may be carry-over from other donors' samples. The chain uses TRBV12-3 or TRBV12-4 and TRBJ1-1; 7 bases map to TRBD1. The CDR3 DNA follows: TGTGCCAGCACCAAGGGGGCTCCGAACACTGAAGCTTTCTTT. This encodes CASTKGAPNTEAFF.